A single sample gave rise to the 4 T cell receptor beta chains below, sequenced in a study of metastatic and nonmetastatic thyroid tumors (dated by TCRdb to 2018 to 2021). None of the patients had been given any treatment before thyroid surgery. Libraries came from PCR. Data came from an Illumina HiSeq 4000. Starting from the raw public reads, TCRdb applied fastp trimming at Q25, assembled clones with MiXCR and retained in-frame beta chains. The sample table records approximately 21,000 clones; about 30% of these occur just once. The top ten clones comprise 15% to 25% of the sample. The sample taken for sequencing was blood. These receptors were taken from a female donor with papillary thyroid cancer or a benign thyroid nodule (not recorded which). Some clones in this sample may be carry-over from other donors' samples.

Ten or more counts support this clone. V and J are TRBV5-4 and TRBJ2-3; D is unresolved. V was clipped by 0 bases and J by 0 bases, with 11 bases between them. CDR3 length: 16 residues. CDR1 is SGHNT and CDR2 is YYREEE in the germline V gene (reference sequence). CDR3 nucleotide sequence: TGTGCCAGCAGCTTGGACCCCCAACCAAGCACAGATACGCAGTATTTT. This translates into CASSLDPQPSTDTQYF.

As for this clone: One end of the junction varies from germline; a read error may be responsible. The chain carries TRBV12-3 or TRBV12-4 and TRBJ1-5; D is uncertain. The CDR3 extends over 14 amino acids. The CDR3 reads CANSLRNLNQPQHF. CDR3 bases: TGTGCCAACAGTCTAAGGAACCTCAATCAGCCCCAGCATTTT.

At least ten counts were recorded for this clone. This chain joins TRBV30 and TRBJ2-5; D may be TRBD2 (6 bases). In germline, CDR1 is GTSNPN, CDR2 SVGIG (reference sequence). The CDR3 is 13 amino acids. Trimming cost V 4 bases and J 4 bases, with 13 bases left between them. The CDR3 loop reads CAWKPGEGETQYF. The CDR3 DNA reads as TGTGCCTGGAAACCGGGGGAAGGAGAGACCCAGTACTTC.

This clone was seen ten or more times. The chain employs TRBV6-1 and TRBJ2-7; 13 bases map to TRBD2. V dropped 5 bases and J dropped 3; count of bases not matched to a gene: 7. The CDR3 extends over 16 amino acids. Germline V lookup: CDR1 MNHNS, CDR2 SASEGT. CDR3 bases: TGTGCCAGCAGTTCAGTTACTAGCGGGGGGGGCTACGAGCAGTACTTC. Amino acids: CASSSVTSGGGYEQYF.